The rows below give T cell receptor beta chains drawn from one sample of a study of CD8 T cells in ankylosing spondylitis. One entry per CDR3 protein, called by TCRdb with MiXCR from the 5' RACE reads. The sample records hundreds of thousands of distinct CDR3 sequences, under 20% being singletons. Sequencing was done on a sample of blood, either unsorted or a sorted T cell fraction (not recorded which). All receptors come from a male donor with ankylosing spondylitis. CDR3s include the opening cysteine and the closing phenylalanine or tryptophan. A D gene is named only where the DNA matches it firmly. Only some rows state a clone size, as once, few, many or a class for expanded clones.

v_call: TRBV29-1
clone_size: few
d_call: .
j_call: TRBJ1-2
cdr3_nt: TGCAGCGTTGAGGAGCGGGGCAGTACTGGCTACACCTTC
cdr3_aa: CSVEERGSTGYTF

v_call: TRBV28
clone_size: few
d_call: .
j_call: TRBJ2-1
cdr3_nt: TGTGCCAGCAGTTCCCAGGGCGGCAAGCAGTTCTTC
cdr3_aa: CASSSQGGKQFF

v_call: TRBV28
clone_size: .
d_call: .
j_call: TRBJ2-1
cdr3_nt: TGTGCCAGCAGGCTTACCCTAGGCGAGCAGCTCTTC
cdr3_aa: CASRLTLGEQLF

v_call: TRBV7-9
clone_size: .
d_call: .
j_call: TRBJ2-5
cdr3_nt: TGTGCCAGCAGCTCCTCCGGGAGTCGAGGGACCCAGTACTTC
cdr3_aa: CASSSSGSRGTQYF

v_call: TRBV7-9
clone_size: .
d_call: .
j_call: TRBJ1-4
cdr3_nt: TGTGCCAGCAGCGCAAGGGACGGATTTAATGAAAAACTGTTTTTT
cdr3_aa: CASSARDGFNEKLFF

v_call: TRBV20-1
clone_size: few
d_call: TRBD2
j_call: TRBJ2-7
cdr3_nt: TGCAGTGCTAGGCCGGGACTAGCGGGACCGGGCGAGCAGTACTTC
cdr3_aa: CSARPGLAGPGEQYF

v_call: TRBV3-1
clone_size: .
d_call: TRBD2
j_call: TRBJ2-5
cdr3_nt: TGTGCCAGCAGCCCCCGTGGAGCGGGGTTGGATAAGACCCAGTACTTC
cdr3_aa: CASSPRGAGLDKTQYF

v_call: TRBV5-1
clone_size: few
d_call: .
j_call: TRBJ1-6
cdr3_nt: TGCGCCAGCAGTGTTGAAGTTGGGGGTACCGGGGCACCCCTCCACTTT
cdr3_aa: CASSVEVGGTGAPLHF

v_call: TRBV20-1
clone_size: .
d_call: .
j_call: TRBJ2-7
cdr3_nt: TGCAGTGCCCCCGGTTTCCCAAGCTACGAGCAGTACTTC
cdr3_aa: CSAPGFPSYEQYF

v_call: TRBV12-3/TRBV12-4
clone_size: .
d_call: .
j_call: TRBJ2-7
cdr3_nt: TGTGCCAGCAGTTTAGGACTCTATGGGCAGTACTTC
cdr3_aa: CASSLGLYGQYF

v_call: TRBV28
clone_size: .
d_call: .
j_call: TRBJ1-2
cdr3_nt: TGTGCCAGCAGTCCCATAGCGGGATATGGCTACACCTTC
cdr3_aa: CASSPIAGYGYTF

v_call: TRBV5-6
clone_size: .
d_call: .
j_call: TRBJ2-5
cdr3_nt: TGTGCCAGCAGCCGAGGGAGGTGGGAGACCCAGTACTTC
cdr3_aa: CASSRGRWETQYF

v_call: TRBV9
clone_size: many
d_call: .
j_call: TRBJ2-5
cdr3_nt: TGTGCCAGCAGCGTAGCAGGGACAAGCGGGGAGACCCAGTACTTC
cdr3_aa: CASSVAGTSGETQYF

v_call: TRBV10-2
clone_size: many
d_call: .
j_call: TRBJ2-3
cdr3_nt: TGCGCCAGCACCCCGCCCAGGGGCCTAAGCACAGATACGCAGTATTTT
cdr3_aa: CASTPPRGLSTDTQYF

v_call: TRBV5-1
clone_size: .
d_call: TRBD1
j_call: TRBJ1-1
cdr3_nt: TGCGCCAGCAGCCCCCGGGACAGGGCGAACACTGAAGCTTTCTTT
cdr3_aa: CASSPRDRANTEAFF

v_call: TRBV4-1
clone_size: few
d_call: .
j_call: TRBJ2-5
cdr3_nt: TGCGCCAGCAGCAGACCAGGGACTGAAGAAGAGACCCAGTACTTC
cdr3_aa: CASSRPGTEEETQYF

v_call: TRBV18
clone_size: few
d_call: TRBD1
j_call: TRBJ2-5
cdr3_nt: TGTGCCAGCTCACCGACGACAGGGGAAGAGACCCAGTACTTC
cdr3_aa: CASSPTTGEETQYF

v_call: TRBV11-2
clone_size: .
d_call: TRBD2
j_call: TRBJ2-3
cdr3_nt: TGTGCCAGCAGCTTAGGGGCGGGGGTTAACACAGATACGCAGTATTTT
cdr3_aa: CASSLGAGVNTDTQYF

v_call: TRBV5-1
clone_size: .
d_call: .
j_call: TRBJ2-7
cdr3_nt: TGCGCCAGCAGCCAGGACAGAAACTTCTACGAGCAGTACTTC
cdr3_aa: CASSQDRNFYEQYF

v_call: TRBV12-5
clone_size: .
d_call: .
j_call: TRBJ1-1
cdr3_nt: TGTGCTAGTGCCCAGACAGTAGTGGCTGAAGCTTTCTTT
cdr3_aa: CASAQTVVAEAFF

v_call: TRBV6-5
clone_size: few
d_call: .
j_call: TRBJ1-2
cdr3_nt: TGTGCCAGCAGTTACTCTGAGACGATACCTAACTCCTATGGCTACACCTTC
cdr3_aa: CASSYSETIPNSYGYTF

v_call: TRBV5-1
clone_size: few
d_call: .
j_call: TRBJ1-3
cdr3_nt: TGCGCCAGCAGCTTGAAAGGGCAGGGCTCTGGAAACACCATATATTTT
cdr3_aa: CASSLKGQGSGNTIYF

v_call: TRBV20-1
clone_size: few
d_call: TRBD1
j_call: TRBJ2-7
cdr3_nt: TGCAGTGCTTGGCGACAGGGGGCAAACGAGCAGTACTTC
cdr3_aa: CSAWRQGANEQYF

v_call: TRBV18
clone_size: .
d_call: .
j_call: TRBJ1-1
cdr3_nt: TGTGCCAGTAGACAAGATAGCACTGAAGCTTTCTTT
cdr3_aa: CASRQDSTEAFF

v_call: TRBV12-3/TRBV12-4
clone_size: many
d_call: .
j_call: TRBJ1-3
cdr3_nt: TGTGCCAGCAGTTTAGGGAGCTCTGGAAACACCATATATTTT
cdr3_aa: CASSLGSSGNTIYF

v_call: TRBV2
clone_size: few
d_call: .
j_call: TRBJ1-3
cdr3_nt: TGTGCCAGCAGTGGGCCCGGAACAGGGACTTCTGGAAACACCATATATTTT
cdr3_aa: CASSGPGTGTSGNTIYF

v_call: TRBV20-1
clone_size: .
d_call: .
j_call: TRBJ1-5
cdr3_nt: TGCAGTGCCCCGCGCGGGGGTAATAGCAATCAGCCCCAGCATTTT
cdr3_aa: CSAPRGGNSNQPQHF

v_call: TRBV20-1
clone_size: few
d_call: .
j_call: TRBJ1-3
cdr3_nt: TGCAGTGCTTCACAGGCCGGCGGTGGAAACACCATATATTTT
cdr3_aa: CSASQAGGGNTIYF

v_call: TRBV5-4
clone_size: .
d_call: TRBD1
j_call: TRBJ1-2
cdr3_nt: TGTGCCAGCAGCTTCGGGACAGGTATTAACTATGGCTACACCTTC
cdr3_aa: CASSFGTGINYGYTF

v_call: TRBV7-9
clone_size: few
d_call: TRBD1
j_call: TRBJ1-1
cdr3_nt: TGTGCCAGCAGCTTAATGACAGGGCCACTCATGAACACTGAAGCTTTCTTT
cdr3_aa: CASSLMTGPLMNTEAFF

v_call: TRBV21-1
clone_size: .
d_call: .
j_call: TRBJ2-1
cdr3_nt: TGTGCCAGCAGCAAAGCGGGGGGACAGGACATGGTCAATGAGCAGTTCTTC
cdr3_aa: CASSKAGGQDMVNEQFF

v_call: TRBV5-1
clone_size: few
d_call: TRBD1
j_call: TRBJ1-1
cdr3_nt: TGCGCCAGCGCGCTGGGACAGAGGAACACTGAAGCTTTCTTT
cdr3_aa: CASALGQRNTEAFF

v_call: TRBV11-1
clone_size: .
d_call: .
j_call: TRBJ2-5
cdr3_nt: TGTGCCAGCAGCTTTTCGTGGTCCTCTCAAGAGACCCAGTACTTC
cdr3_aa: CASSFSWSSQETQYF

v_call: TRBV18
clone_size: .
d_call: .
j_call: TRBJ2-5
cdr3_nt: TGTGCCAGCTCACCACCTAGTCGAGGGGAAGAGACCCAGTACTTC
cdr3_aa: CASSPPSRGEETQYF

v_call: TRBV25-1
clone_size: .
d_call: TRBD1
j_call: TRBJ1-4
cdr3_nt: TGTGCCAGTCATTTCGGGACAGTGGATGAAAAACTGTTTTTT
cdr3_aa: CASHFGTVDEKLFF

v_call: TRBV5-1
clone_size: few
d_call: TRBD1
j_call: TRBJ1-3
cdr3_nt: TGCGCCAGCAGCTCGGGACAGGGTTACGGAAACACCATATATTTT
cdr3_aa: CASSSGQGYGNTIYF

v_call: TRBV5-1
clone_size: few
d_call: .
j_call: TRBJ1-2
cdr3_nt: TGTGCCAGCAGCCCTAGTGCTAACTATGGCTACACCTTC
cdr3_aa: CASSPSANYGYTF

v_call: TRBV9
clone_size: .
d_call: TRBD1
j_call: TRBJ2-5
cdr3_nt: TGTGCCAGCAGCGCCCTAACAGGGGGTGAGACCCAGTACTTC
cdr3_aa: CASSALTGGETQYF

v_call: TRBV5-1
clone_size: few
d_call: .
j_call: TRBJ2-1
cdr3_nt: TGCGCCAGCAGCTTCCAGGGATTTGAGCAGTTCTTC
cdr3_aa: CASSFQGFEQFF

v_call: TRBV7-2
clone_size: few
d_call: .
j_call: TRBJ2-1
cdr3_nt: TGTGCCAGCAGCGCGCCCGTAGGAGAGCAGTTCTTC
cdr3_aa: CASSAPVGEQFF

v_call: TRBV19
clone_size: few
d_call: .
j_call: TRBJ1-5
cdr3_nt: TGTGCCAGTAGGAAGGACGGAGACAATCAGCCCCAGCATTTT
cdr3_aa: CASRKDGDNQPQHF

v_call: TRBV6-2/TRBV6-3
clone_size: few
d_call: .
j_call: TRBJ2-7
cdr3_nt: TGTGCCAGCAGTCGGGGCGAATACGAGCAGTACTTC
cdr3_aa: CASSRGEYEQYF

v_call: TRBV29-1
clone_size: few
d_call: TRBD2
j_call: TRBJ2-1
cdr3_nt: TGCAGCGTCTCGACTAGCGGGAGTGTGGATGAGCAGTTCTTC
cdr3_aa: CSVSTSGSVDEQFF

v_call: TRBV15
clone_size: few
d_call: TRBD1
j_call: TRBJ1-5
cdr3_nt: TGTGCCACCAGCGGGTCCCGGGACAGTCAGCCCCAGCATTTT
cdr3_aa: CATSGSRDSQPQHF

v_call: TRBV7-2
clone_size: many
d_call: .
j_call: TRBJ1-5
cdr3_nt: TGTGCCAGCAGCGAGGACAGAGTTAATCAGCCCCAGCATTTT
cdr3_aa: CASSEDRVNQPQHF

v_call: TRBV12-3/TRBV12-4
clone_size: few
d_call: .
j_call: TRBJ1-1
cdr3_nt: TGTGCCAGCAGTTTATCCGAGTTGGATGAAGCTTTCTTT
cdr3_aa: CASSLSELDEAFF

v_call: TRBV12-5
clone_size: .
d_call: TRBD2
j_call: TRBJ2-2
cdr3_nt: TGTGCTAGTGGTCCCCGGGGGGGCGCCGTCACCGGGGAGCTGTTTTTT
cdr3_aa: CASGPRGGAVTGELFF

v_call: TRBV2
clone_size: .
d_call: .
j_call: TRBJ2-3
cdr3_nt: TGTGCCAGCAGTGAGGCCCGAGGTCCAGATACGCAGTATTTT
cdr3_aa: CASSEARGPDTQYF